This T cell receptor beta chain is drawn from a study of cytomegalovirus exposure and HLA in healthy donors. Here immunoSEQ multiplex PCR was the method, and the copy in TCRdb shows in-frame clones only, minus some. The sample yields more than 90,000 clones, approximately 85% seen once. The CDR3 runs to 18 residues. CDR1 and CDR2 from the germline V gene are SGHRS and YFSETQ. With 1 base clipped from V and 7 bases from J, the junction kept 17 bases outside the gene matches. The clonotype originates from a man aged 18-30 years in good health and CMV-seronegative. The sample was PBMCs. The chain couples TRBV5-1 to TRBJ1-2; 9 bases line up with TRBD1. The CDR3 here is CASSLRRGTGTPSSGYTF. The CDR3 DNA reads TGCGCCAGCAGCTTGAGAAGGGGGACAGGGACCCCCTCATCTGGCTACACCTTC. Looking up the rest from reference TRBV5-1 and TRBJ1-2 gives the full variable domain: KAGVTQTPRYLIKTRGQQVTLSCSPISGHRSVSWYQQTPGQGLQFLFEYFSETQRNKGNFPGRFSGRQFSNSRSEMNVSTLELGDSALYLCASSLRRGTGTPSSGYTFGSGTRLTVV.